The clone carrying this T cell receptor beta chain was counted between two and nine times. This entry belongs to a study of graft-versus-host responses after intestinal transplantation. Study context: Recipients uniformly received anti-thymocyte globulin induction, followed by tacrolimus and steroids for around 3 years.

CDR3 length: 15 residues. V was clipped by 8 bases and J by 4 bases, with 19 bases between them. Germline V gene lookup returns CDR1 SNHLY and CDR2 FYNNEI. Method: immunoSEQ multiplex PCR; TCRdb's copy keeps in-frame clones and lacks some. Of around 25,000 clones in the sample, around 40% were seen once. V gene TRBV2 combines with J gene TRBJ2-3, with a weak D call TRBD2 (6 bases). The starting material was alloreactive CD4+ T cells from a mixed lymphocyte reaction culture, obtained before intestinal transplant. As for subset: CFSE-low proliferating T cells sorted from approximately six-day pre-transplant mixed lymphocyte reaction (GvH or HvG direction). The sequence derives from a human patient who received an intestinal transplant. The CDR3: CASRFNSGVADTQYF. The CDR3 DNA reads TGTGCCAGCCGCTTCAACTCGGGGGTTGCAGATACGCAGTATTTT. The whole variable domain, filled in from reference TRBV2 and TRBJ2-3, reads EPEVTQTPSHQVTQMGQEVILRCVPISNHLYFYWYRQILGQKVEFLVSFYNNEISEKSEIFDDQFSVERPDGSNFTLKIRSTKLEDSAMYFCASRFNSGVADTQYFGPGTRLTVL.